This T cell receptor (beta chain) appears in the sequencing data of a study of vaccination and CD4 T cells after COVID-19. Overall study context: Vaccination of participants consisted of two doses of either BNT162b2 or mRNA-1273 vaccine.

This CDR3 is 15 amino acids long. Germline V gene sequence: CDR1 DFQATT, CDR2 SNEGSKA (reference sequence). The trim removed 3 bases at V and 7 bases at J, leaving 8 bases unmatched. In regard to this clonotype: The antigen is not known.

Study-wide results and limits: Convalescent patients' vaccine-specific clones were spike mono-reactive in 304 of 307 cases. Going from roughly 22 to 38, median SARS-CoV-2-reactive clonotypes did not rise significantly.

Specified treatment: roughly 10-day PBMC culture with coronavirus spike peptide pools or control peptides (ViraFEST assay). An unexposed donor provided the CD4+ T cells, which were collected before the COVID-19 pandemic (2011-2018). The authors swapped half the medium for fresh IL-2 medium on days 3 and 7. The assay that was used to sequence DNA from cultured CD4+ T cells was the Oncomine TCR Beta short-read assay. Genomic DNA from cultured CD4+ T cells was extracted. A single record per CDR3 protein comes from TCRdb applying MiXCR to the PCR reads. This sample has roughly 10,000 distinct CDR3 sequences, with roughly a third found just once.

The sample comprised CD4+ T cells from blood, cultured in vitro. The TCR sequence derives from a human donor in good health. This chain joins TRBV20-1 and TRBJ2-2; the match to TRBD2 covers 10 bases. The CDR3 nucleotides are TGCAGTGCTAGTCCCAGCGGGAGGGTGGTCGGGGAGCTGTTTTTT. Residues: CSASPSGRVVGELFF.